A single sample gave rise to the 13 T cell receptor beta chains below, sequenced in a study of blood T cell repertoires in COVID-19. Repertoires were generated with immunoSEQ multiplex PCR, while TCRdb's copy carries only in-frame clones and drops some. Here the sample spans around 300,000 clones, 75% to 90% being singletons. Sequenced: peripheral blood. These TCRs come from a woman younger than 45 who had recovered from COVID-19.

J is TRBJ1-2 and V is TRBV18; a weak D match, TRBD1 (5 bases). The CDR3 has 15 amino acids. V shed 2 bases and J shed 4 bases, with 14 bases lying between them. CDR1 and CDR2 (germline): KGHSH, LQKENI. The CDR3 coding sequence is TGTGCCAGCTCACCATTTAAGACAGAGACCTATGGCTACACCTTC. This gives the protein CASSPFKTETYGYTF.

This chain connects TRBV27 to TRBJ2-3; 7 nucleotides line up with TRBD2. Germline V gene lookup returns CDR1 MNHEY and CDR2 SMNVEV (reference sequence). This CDR3 has 14 residues. The ends lost 9 bases at V and 3 bases at J; junction bases unmatched: 9. CDR3 sequence: CASRWDYTTDTQYF. DNA of the CDR3: TGTGCCAGTAGATGGGACTACACAACAGATACGCAGTATTTT.

The count of this clone is one. V and J are TRBV2 and TRBJ1-6; the match to TRBD1 covers 7 bases. Germline trimming cut 2 bases from V and 9 bases from J; bases unmatched to any gene: 7. The CDR3 runs 15 residues. Per the germline V gene, CDR1 is SNHLY and CDR2 is FYNNEI. CDR3 residues: CASSEQRRDSSPLHF. The CDR3 coding sequence is TGTGCCAGCAGTGAACAGCGGAGGGACAGTTCACCCCTCCACTTT.

The chain uses TRBV19 and TRBJ2-1; 9 bases fit TRBD2. After removal of 0 bases from V and 4 bases from J, the junction contained 7 bases not matched to a gene. The CDR3 has 17 amino acids. Germline V gene sequence: CDR1 LNHDA, CDR2 SQIVND (reference sequence). The CDR3 DNA reads as TGTGCCAGTAGTATAGATATTGCGGGGGGGATTTACAATGAGCAGTTCTTC. Encoded protein: CASSIDIAGGIYNEQFF. The complete variable domain, with remaining parts taken from reference TRBV19 and TRBJ2-1, reads DGGITQSPKYLFRKEGQNVTLSCEQNLNHDAMYWYRQDPGQGLRLIYYSQIVNDFQKGDIAEGYSVSREKKESFPLTVTSAQKNPTAFYLCASSIDIAGGIYNEQFFGPGTRLTVL.

This clone appeared a single time. This chain links TRBV5-1 with TRBJ2-1, with 7 bases lining up with TRBD2. CDR3 length: 14 amino acids. V was clipped by 3 bases and J by 6 bases; unmatched bases: 6. Germline V gives CDR1 SGHRS, CDR2 YFSETQ. CDR3 DNA sequence: TGCGCCAGCAGCTCGGGGGGAGCGGTCAATGAGCAGTTCTTC. It translates to CASSSGGAVNEQFF. Supplemented by reference TRBV5-1 and TRBJ2-1, the full variable domain reads KAGVTQTPRYLIKTRGQQVTLSCSPISGHRSVSWYQQTPGQGLQFLFEYFSETQRNKGNFPGRFSGRQFSNSRSEMNVSTLELGDSALYLCASSSGGAVNEQFFGPGTRLTVL.

The chain carries TRBV5-1 and TRBJ1-1; D uncertain. The germline V and J ends were trimmed by 4 bases and 7 bases, with 14 bases remaining between them. This CDR3 has 13 amino acids. The germline V gene encodes CDR1 SGHRS and CDR2 YFSETQ. CDR3: CASSNVGGHEAFF. The CDR3 DNA reads as TGCGCCAGCAGCAATGTGGGAGGCCATGAAGCTTTCTTT.

The rearrangement links TRBV28 to TRBJ1-1, with D perhaps TRBD1 (6 bases). The CDR3 consists of 14 residues. V was cut by 7 bases and J by 5 bases, with 17 bases left in between. Germline-derived CDR1 and CDR2 are MDHEN and SYDVKM. The CDR3 here is CASTFRGAGTEAFF. In nucleotides, the CDR3 is TGTGCCAGCACCTTCCGGGGGGCGGGTACTGAAGCTTTCTTT.

This chain links TRBV5-1 with TRBJ1-6; TRBD1 is a possible D gene (6 bases). Germline CDR1 reads SGHRS; CDR2 reads YFSETQ. V lost 0 bases and J lost 8, with 15 bases in between. This CDR3 is built from 16 residues. CDR3 loop: CASSLAEVRGDSPLHF. The CDR3 bases are TGCGCCAGCAGCTTGGCCGAGGTCAGGGGTGATTCACCCCTCCACTTT.

Regarding this clone: A read error is possible here, since a much larger clone lies one base away. The V gene is TRBV6-4, the J gene TRBJ2-3, with 10 bases identical to TRBD2. The length of the CDR3 is 15 residues. Germline values: CDR1 MRHNA, CDR2 SNTAGT. J was trimmed by 2 bases and V by 4 bases; bases with no gene match: 3. CDR3 sequence: CASSALAGATDTQYF. CDR3 bases: TGTGCCAGCAGTGCCCTAGCGGGGGCCACAGATACGCAGTATTTT.

The chain combines TRBV27 with TRBJ1-1; 9 nucleotides line up with TRBD1. This CDR3 is built from 15 residues. CDR1 and CDR2 (germline): MNHEY, SMNVEV (reference sequence). The V segment lost 5 bases and the J segment 3 bases; nucleotides outside the gene matches: 7. The CDR3 DNA reads as TGTGCCAGCAGTACCCTGACAGGGGGACACACTGAAGCTTTCTTT. Amino acids: CASSTLTGGHTEAFF.

The chain joins TRBV15 to TRBJ1-5, with TRBD1 identical over 11 bases. The germline V gene encodes CDR1 LNHNV and CDR2 YYDKDF (reference sequence). V lost 6 bases to trimming and J lost 6 bases; unmatched junction nucleotides: 4. This CDR3 spans 14 amino acids. The CDR3 DNA reads TGTGCCACCAGAGAGGGACAGGGGGTTCAGCCCCAGCATTTT. This gives the protein CATREGQGVQPQHF.

In its sample, this clone was seen once. The chain carries TRBV12-3 or TRBV12-4 and TRBJ1-5, with D uncertain. V was trimmed by 3 bases and J by 7 bases, leaving 10 bases between them. The CDR3 covers 13 residues. As DNA, the CDR3 is TGTGCCAGCAGTTTCCTTAGGGAGCAGCCCCAGCATTTT. Its translation is CASSFLREQPQHF.

The chain links TRBV5-6 to TRBJ2-1, with TRBD1 as a possible D gene (6 bases). The germline gives CDR1 SGHDT, CDR2 YYEEEE. The length of the CDR3 is 15 residues. V was clipped by 1 base and J by 5 bases, with 13 bases between them. CDR3 DNA sequence: TGTGCCAGCAGCTTGTATCGACGACAGGACAATGAGCAGTTCTTC. This codes for CASSLYRRQDNEQFF.